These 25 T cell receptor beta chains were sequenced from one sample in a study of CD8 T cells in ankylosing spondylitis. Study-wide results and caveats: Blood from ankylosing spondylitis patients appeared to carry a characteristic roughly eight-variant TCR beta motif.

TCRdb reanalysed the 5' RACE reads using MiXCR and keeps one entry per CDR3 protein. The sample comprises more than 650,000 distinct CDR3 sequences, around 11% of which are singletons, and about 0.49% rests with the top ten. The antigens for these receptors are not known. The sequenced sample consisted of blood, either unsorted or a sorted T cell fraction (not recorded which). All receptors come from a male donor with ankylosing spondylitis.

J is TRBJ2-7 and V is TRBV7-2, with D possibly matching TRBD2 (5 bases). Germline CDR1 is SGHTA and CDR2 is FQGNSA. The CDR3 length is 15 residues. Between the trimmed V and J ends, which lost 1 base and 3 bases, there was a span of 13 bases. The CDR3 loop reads CASSLVRGPSYEQYF. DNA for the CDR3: TGTGCCAGCAGCTTAGTTCGCGGGCCCAGCTACGAGCAGTACTTC.

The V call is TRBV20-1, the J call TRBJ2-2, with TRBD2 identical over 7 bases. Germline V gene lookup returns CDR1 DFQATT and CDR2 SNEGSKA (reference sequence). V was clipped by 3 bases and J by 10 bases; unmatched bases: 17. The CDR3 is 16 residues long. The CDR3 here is CSARAAASGRDEELFF. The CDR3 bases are TGCAGTGCTAGGGCGGCGGCTAGCGGACGGGACGAGGAGCTGTTTTTT.

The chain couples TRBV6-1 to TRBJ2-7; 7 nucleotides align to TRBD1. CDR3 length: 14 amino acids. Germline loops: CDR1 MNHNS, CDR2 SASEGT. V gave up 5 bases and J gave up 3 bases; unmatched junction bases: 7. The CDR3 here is CASSTGTDLYEQYF. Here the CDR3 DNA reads TGTGCCAGCAGTACCGGGACAGACCTCTACGAGCAGTACTTC.

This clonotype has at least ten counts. The CDR3 coding sequence is TGCGCCAGCAGCCAAGAAATCCACGCCTACAATGAGCAGTTCTTC. Protein sequence: CASSQEIHAYNEQFF. This sequence joins TRBV4-3 and TRBJ2-1; D unclear. Germline CDR1 is LGHNA and CDR2 is YSLEER. V lost 0 bases and J 2 bases, leaving 8 bases between the germline ends. The CDR3 runs 15 residues.

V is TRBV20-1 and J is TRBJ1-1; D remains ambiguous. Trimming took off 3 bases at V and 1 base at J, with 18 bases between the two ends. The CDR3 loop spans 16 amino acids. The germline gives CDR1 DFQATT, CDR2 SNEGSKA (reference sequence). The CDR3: CSARGWRVERNTEAFF. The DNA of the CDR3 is TGCAGTGCTAGGGGTTGGAGGGTAGAGCGGAACACTGAAGCTTTCTTT.

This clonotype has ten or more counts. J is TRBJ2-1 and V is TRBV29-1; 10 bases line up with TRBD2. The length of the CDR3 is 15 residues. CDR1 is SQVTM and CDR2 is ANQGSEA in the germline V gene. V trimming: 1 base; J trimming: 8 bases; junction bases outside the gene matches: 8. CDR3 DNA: TGCAGCGTTGAAGTGACGAAGCGGGAGGGCCATGAGCAGTTCTTC. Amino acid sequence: CSVEVTKREGHEQFF.

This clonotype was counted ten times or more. CDR3 nucleotide sequence: TGTGCCAGCAGCCAAGATCTCCGGGAAAAACTGTTTTTT. This gives the protein CASSQDLREKLFF. The chain links TRBV4-2 to TRBJ1-4; D gene unclear. With 0 bases removed from V and 8 bases from J, the gap between germline ends came to 7 bases. The CDR3 has 13 amino acids. The germline CDR1 and CDR2 sequences are LGHNA and YNFKEQ.

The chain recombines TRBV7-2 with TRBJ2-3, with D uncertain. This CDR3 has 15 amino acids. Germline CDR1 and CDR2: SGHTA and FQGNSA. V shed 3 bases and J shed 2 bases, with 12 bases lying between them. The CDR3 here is CASSLGGPFTDTQYF. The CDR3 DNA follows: TGTGCCAGCAGCTTGGGCGGTCCCTTCACAGATACGCAGTATTTT.

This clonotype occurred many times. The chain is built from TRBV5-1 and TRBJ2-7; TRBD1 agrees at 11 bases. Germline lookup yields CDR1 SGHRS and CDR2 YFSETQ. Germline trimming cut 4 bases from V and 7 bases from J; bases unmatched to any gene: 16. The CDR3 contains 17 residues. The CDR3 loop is CASSMGQGGFVMEEQYF. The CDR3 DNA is TGCGCCAGCAGCATGGGACAGGGGGGATTCGTGATGGAAGAGCAGTACTTC. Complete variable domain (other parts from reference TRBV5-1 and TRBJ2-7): KAGVTQTPRYLIKTRGQQVTLSCSPISGHRSVSWYQQTPGQGLQFLFEYFSETQRNKGNFPGRFSGRQFSNSRSEMNVSTLELGDSALYLCASSMGQGGFVMEEQYFGPGTRLTVT.

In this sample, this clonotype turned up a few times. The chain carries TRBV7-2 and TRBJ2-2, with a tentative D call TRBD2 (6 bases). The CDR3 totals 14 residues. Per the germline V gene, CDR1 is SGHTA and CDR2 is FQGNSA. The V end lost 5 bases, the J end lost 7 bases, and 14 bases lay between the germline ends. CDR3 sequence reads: CASSPSLAIGELFF. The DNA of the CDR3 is TGTGCCAGCAGCCCTAGCCTAGCGATCGGGGAGCTGTTTTTT.

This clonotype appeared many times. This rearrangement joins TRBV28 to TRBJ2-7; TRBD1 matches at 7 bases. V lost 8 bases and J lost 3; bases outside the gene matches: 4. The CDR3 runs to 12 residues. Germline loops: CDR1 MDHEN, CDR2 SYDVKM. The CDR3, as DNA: TGTGCCAGCCGGGACAGCCTCTACGAGCAGTACTTC. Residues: CASRDSLYEQYF.

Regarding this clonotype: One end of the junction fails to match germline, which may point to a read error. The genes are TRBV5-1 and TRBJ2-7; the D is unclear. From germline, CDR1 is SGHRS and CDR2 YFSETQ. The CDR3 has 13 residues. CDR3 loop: CTSSLGLTYEQYF. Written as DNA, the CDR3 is TGCACCAGCAGCTTGGGCCTAACCTACGAGCAGTACTTC.

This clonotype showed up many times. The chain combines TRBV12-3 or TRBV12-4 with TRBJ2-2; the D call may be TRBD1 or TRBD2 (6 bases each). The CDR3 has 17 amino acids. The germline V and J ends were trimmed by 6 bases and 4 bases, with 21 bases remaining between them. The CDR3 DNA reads TGTGCCAGCAGATCCCTTACAGGGAAGGGGGGCACCGGGGAGCTGTTTTTT. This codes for CASRSLTGKGGTGELFF.

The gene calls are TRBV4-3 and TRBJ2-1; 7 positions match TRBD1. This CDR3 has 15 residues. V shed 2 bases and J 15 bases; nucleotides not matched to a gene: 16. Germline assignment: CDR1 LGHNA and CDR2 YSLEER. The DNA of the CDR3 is TGCGCCAGCAGCCAAACCGGGACAGTAACTCTCGGTCGGTTCTTC. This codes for CASSQTGTVTLGRFF.

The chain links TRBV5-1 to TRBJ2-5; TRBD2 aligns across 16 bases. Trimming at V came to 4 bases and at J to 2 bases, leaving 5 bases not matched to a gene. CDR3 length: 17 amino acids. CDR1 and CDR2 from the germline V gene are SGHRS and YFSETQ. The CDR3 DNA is TGCGCCAGCAGCAAACCGGGACTAGCGGGAGGGCAAGAGACCCAGTACTTC. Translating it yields CASSKPGLAGGQETQYF.

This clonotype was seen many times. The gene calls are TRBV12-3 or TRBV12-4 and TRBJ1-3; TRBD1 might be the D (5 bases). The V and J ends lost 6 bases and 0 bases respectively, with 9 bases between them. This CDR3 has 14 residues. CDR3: CASRLTDSGNTIYF. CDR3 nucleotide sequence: TGTGCCAGCAGACTGACAGACTCTGGAAACACCATATATTTT.

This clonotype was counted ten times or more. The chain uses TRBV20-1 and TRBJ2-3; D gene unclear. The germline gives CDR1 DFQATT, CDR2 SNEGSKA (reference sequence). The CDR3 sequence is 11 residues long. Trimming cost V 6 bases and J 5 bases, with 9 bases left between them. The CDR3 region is CSAAKQDTQYF. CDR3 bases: TGCAGTGCCGCGAAGCAAGATACGCAGTATTTT.

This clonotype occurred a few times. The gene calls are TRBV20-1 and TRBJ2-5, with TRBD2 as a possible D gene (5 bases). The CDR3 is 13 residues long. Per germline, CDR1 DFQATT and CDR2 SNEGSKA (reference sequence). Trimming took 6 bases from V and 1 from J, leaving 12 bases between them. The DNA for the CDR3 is TGCAGTGCGTTCTCCGGGATCCAAGAGACCCAGTACTTC. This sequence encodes CSAFSGIQETQYF.

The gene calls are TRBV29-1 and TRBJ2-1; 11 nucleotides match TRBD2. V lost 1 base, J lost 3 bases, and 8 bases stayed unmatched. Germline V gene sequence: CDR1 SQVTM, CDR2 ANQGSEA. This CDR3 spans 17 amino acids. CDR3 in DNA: TGCAGCGTTGAAGGAGGGCTAGCGGGAGGACTCTACAATGAGCAGTTCTTC. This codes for CSVEGGLAGGLYNEQFF.

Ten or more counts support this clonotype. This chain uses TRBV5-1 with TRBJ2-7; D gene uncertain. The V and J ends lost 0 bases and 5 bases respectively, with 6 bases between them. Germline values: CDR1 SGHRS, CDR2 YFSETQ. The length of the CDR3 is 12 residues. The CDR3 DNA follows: TGCGCCAGCAGCTTGGCTGATCACGAGCAGTACTTC. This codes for CASSLADHEQYF.

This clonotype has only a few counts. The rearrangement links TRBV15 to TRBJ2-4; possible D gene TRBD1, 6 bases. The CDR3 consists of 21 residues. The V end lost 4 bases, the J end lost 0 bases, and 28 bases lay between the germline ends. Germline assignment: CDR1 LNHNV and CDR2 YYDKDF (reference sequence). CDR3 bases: TGTGCCACCAGCACCGATGAACCGGGACACCCTGTCGGTCTAGCCAAAAACATTCAGTACTTC. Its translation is CATSTDEPGHPVGLAKNIQYF.

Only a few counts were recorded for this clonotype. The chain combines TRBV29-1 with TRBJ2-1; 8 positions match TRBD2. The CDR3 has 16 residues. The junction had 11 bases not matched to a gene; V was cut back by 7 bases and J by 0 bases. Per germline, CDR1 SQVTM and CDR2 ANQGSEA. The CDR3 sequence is CSAELAVPSSYNEQFF. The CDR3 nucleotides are TGCAGCGCAGAACTAGCGGTGCCGAGCTCCTACAATGAGCAGTTCTTC.

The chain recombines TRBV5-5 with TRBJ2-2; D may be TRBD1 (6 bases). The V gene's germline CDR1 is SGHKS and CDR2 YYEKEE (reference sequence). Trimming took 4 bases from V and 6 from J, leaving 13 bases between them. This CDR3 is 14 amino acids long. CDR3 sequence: CASSHQGLAGELFF. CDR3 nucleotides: TGTGCCAGCAGCCATCAGGGGTTGGCCGGGGAGCTGTTTTTT.

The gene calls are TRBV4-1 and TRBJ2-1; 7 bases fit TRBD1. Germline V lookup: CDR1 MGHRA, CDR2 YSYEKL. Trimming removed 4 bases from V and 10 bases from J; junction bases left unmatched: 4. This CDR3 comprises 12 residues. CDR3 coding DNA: TGCGCCAGCAGCCGACAGGGAAAAGAGCAGTTCTTC. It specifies CASSRQGKEQFF.

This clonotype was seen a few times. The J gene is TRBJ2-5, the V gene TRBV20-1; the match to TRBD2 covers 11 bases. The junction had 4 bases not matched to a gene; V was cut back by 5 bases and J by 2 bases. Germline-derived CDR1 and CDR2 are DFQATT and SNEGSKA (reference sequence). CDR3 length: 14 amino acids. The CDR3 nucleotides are TGCAGTGCTCCCTTAGCGGGAGGGCAAGAGACCCAGTACTTC. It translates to CSAPLAGGQETQYF.